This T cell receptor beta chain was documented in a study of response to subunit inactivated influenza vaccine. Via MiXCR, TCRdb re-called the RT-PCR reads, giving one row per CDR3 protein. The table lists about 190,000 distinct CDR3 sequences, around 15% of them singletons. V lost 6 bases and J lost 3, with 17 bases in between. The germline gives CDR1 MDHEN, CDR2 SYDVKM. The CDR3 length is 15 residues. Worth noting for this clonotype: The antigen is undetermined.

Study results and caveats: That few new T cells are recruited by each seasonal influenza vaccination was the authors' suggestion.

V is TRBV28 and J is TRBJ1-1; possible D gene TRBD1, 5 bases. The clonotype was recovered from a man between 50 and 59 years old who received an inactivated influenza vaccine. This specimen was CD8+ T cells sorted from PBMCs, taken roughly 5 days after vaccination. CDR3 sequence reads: CASSRPRETYTEAFF. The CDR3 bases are TGTGCCAGCAGCAGACCCAGGGAGACCTACACTGAAGCTTTCTTT.